These T cell receptor beta chains were read from a single sample in a study of cytomegalovirus exposure and HLA in healthy donors. Data came from immunoSEQ multiplex PCR; TCRdb stores just in-frame clones and leaves some out. Here the sample spans 65,000 to 95,000 clones, approximately 95% being singletons. Sequenced sample: PBMCs. These receptors came from a young man in good health and CMV-seronegative. The CDR3 runs from the conserved cysteine through the conserved F or W. Fields, in order: D gene, clone size, J gene, V gene, CDR3 protein, CDR3 DNA. The D gene is left open where the match is weak. Not every row has a clone size; where given, it reads once, few, many or a size class.

d_gene: .
abundance: .
j_gene: TRBJ1-1
v_gene: TRBV7-2
CDR3aa: CASSLVLEAFF
CDR3nt: TGTGCCAGCAGCTTAGTCCTAGAAGCTTTCTTT

d_gene: TRBD2
abundance: .
j_gene: TRBJ2-3
v_gene: TRBV11-2
CDR3aa: CASSSSGGRTDTQYF
CDR3nt: TGTGCCAGCAGCTCTAGCGGGGGGCGCACAGATACGCAGTATTTT

d_gene: .
abundance: once
j_gene: TRBJ1-1
v_gene: TRBV9
CDR3aa: CASSPHGGTEAFF
CDR3nt: TGTGCCAGCAGCCCCCACGGGGGCACTGAAGCTTTCTTT

d_gene: TRBD2
abundance: .
j_gene: TRBJ2-1
v_gene: TRBV5-1
CDR3aa: CASSWGGRYNEQFF
CDR3nt: TGCGCCAGCAGCTGGGGGGGACGCTACAATGAGCAGTTCTTC

d_gene: .
abundance: .
j_gene: TRBJ1-5
v_gene: TRBV2
CDR3aa: CASSPPVPYQPQHF
CDR3nt: TGTGCCAGCAGCCCCCCGGTCCCCTATCAGCCCCAGCATTTT

d_gene: TRBD2
abundance: .
j_gene: TRBJ2-3
v_gene: TRBV10-3
CDR3aa: CAISASSGGRTDTQYF
CDR3nt: TGTGCCATCAGTGCGTCCTCGGGGGGGCGCACAGATACGCAGTATTTT

d_gene: .
abundance: .
j_gene: TRBJ2-7
v_gene: TRBV29-1
CDR3aa: CSVRAGIYEQYF
CDR3nt: TGCAGCGTTAGGGCAGGGATCTACGAGCAGTACTTC

d_gene: .
abundance: .
j_gene: TRBJ2-5
v_gene: TRBV10-3
CDR3aa: CAISESGRQETQYF
CDR3nt: TGTGCCATCAGTGAGTCAGGCAGGCAAGAGACCCAGTACTTC

d_gene: .
abundance: .
j_gene: TRBJ2-5
v_gene: TRBV5-1
CDR3aa: CASSPDMRETQYF
CDR3nt: TGCGCCAGCAGCCCGGACATGAGAGAGACCCAGTACTTC

d_gene: TRBD1
abundance: .
j_gene: TRBJ2-7
v_gene: TRBV10-3
CDR3aa: CAISTGTGGYEQYF
CDR3nt: TGTGCCATCAGCACCGGGACAGGGGGCTACGAGCAGTACTTC

d_gene: .
abundance: once
j_gene: TRBJ2-2
v_gene: TRBV5-1
CDR3aa: CASSSGRVITGELFF
CDR3nt: TGCGCCAGCAGTTCCGGCAGGGTAATCACCGGGGAGCTGTTTTTT

d_gene: .
abundance: .
j_gene: TRBJ2-2
v_gene: TRBV29-1
CDR3aa: CSVKGRAGELFF
CDR3nt: TGCAGCGTTAAAGGCCGGGCCGGGGAGCTGTTTTTT

d_gene: TRBD1
abundance: .
j_gene: TRBJ2-7
v_gene: TRBV14
CDR3aa: CASSRDRGYEQYF
CDR3nt: TGTGCCAGCAGCCGGGACAGGGGCTACGAGCAGTACTTC

d_gene: .
abundance: .
j_gene: TRBJ1-4
v_gene: TRBV11-2
CDR3aa: CASTRDPFPSNEKLFF
CDR3nt: TGTGCCAGTACGCGGGATCCCTTCCCATCTAATGAAAAACTGTTTTTT

d_gene: .
abundance: .
j_gene: TRBJ1-4
v_gene: TRBV9
CDR3aa: CASGAGGNNEKLFF
CDR3nt: TGTGCCAGCGGGGCCGGGGGAAATAATGAAAAACTGTTTTTT

d_gene: .
abundance: .
j_gene: TRBJ1-1
v_gene: TRBV6-1
CDR3aa: CASSKGELRAFF
CDR3nt: TGTGCCAGCAGTAAAGGGGAGTTACGCGCTTTCTTT

d_gene: .
abundance: .
j_gene: TRBJ1-1
v_gene: TRBV18
CDR3aa: CASSPDIGGGENTEAFF
CDR3nt: TGTGCCAGCTCACCAGATATTGGGGGAGGGGAGAACACTGAAGCTTTCTTT

d_gene: .
abundance: once
j_gene: TRBJ2-1
v_gene: TRBV28
CDR3aa: CASSFKNEQFF
CDR3nt: TGTGCCAGCAGTTTCAAAAATGAGCAGTTCTTC

d_gene: .
abundance: .
j_gene: TRBJ1-2
v_gene: TRBV30
CDR3aa: CAWSRQVGYTF
CDR3nt: TGTGCCTGGAGTAGACAGGTCGGCTACACCTTC

d_gene: .
abundance: .
j_gene: TRBJ2-3
v_gene: TRBV30
CDR3aa: CAWTPGLETDTQYF
CDR3nt: TGTGCCTGGACTCCGGGACTTGAAACAGATACGCAGTATTTT

d_gene: .
abundance: .
j_gene: TRBJ2-2
v_gene: TRBV27
CDR3aa: CASSPLNTGELFF
CDR3nt: TGTGCCAGCAGTCCCCTGAACACCGGGGAGCTGTTTTTT

d_gene: TRBD1
abundance: .
j_gene: TRBJ1-1
v_gene: TRBV11-1
CDR3aa: CASSPQGGNRGTEAFF
CDR3nt: TGTGCCAGCAGCCCACAGGGGGGAAATCGAGGGACTGAAGCTTTCTTT

d_gene: TRBD1
abundance: .
j_gene: TRBJ1-1
v_gene: TRBV29-1
CDR3aa: CSVVLPGIRTGPANTEAFF
CDR3nt: TGCAGCGTTGTTTTACCGGGGATTCGGACAGGGCCAGCGAACACTGAAGCTTTCTTT

d_gene: .
abundance: .
j_gene: TRBJ2-5
v_gene: TRBV30
CDR3aa: CAWSGRGSPGETQYF
CDR3nt: TGTGCCTGGAGTGGTCGAGGCAGTCCGGGAGAGACCCAGTACTTC

d_gene: TRBD2
abundance: .
j_gene: TRBJ2-3
v_gene: TRBV6-4
CDR3aa: CASSDSQGGTDTQYF
CDR3nt: TGTGCCAGCAGTGACTCCCAGGGAGGGACAGATACGCAGTATTTT

d_gene: .
abundance: .
j_gene: TRBJ1-2
v_gene: TRBV18
CDR3aa: CASSPPEDYYTF
CDR3nt: TGTGCCAGCTCACCACCAGAGGATTACTACACCTTC

d_gene: TRBD1
abundance: .
j_gene: TRBJ2-7
v_gene: TRBV5-5
CDR3aa: CASSLWDRGMVEQYF
CDR3nt: TGTGCCAGCAGCCTATGGGACAGGGGAATGGTCGAGCAGTACTTC

d_gene: .
abundance: .
j_gene: TRBJ2-3
v_gene: TRBV18
CDR3aa: CASSPPIPEGDTQYF
CDR3nt: TGTGCCAGCTCACCACCGATACCGGAGGGAGATACGCAGTATTTT

d_gene: .
abundance: .
j_gene: TRBJ1-2
v_gene: TRBV6-5
CDR3aa: CASSLITGSGNGYTF
CDR3nt: TGTGCCAGCAGTTTAATCACAGGATCTGGAAATGGCTACACCTTC

d_gene: .
abundance: .
j_gene: TRBJ2-1
v_gene: TRBV25-1
CDR3aa: CASRGGSSYNEQFF
CDR3nt: TGTGCCAGCAGAGGGGGTAGCTCCTACAATGAGCAGTTCTTC

d_gene: .
abundance: .
j_gene: TRBJ1-2
v_gene: TRBV5-4
CDR3aa: CASSPNPGGDGYTF
CDR3nt: TGTGCCAGCAGCCCGAACCCGGGTGGTGATGGCTACACCTTC

d_gene: .
abundance: few
j_gene: TRBJ2-2
v_gene: TRBV19
CDR3aa: CASKEGASTGELFF
CDR3nt: TGTGCCAGTAAGGAGGGGGCGTCTACCGGGGAGCTGTTTTTT

d_gene: TRBD2
abundance: once
j_gene: TRBJ2-7
v_gene: TRBV4-2
CDR3aa: CASSPREGYEQYF
CDR3nt: TGTGCCAGCAGCCCCCGGGAGGGCTACGAGCAGTACTTC

d_gene: TRBD2
abundance: .
j_gene: TRBJ2-3
v_gene: TRBV19
CDR3aa: CASSRLAGGDTQYF
CDR3nt: TGTGCCAGTAGCCGACTAGCGGGGGGGGATACGCAGTATTTT

d_gene: .
abundance: once
j_gene: TRBJ1-1
v_gene: TRBV7-3
CDR3aa: CASSYSLNTEAFF
CDR3nt: TGTGCCAGCAGCTACTCGCTGAACACTGAAGCTTTCTTT

d_gene: TRBD1
abundance: .
j_gene: TRBJ1-1
v_gene: TRBV29-1
CDR3aa: CSTDRGGTEAFF
CDR3nt: TGCAGCACCGACAGGGGGGGGACTGAAGCTTTCTTT

d_gene: .
abundance: .
j_gene: TRBJ1-1
v_gene: TRBV27
CDR3aa: CASSLSPGLLPEAFF
CDR3nt: TGTGCCAGCAGTTTATCACCCGGTTTACTGCCTGAAGCTTTCTTT

d_gene: TRBD1
abundance: .
j_gene: TRBJ2-1
v_gene: TRBV27
CDR3aa: CASSPTGGVGNEQFF
CDR3nt: TGTGCCAGCAGTCCGACAGGGGGGGTTGGAAATGAGCAGTTCTTC

d_gene: TRBD1
abundance: .
j_gene: TRBJ1-2
v_gene: TRBV19
CDR3aa: CASKRTGDSNYGYTF
CDR3nt: TGTGCCAGTAAGCGGACAGGGGACTCTAACTATGGCTACACCTTC

d_gene: TRBD1
abundance: .
j_gene: TRBJ1-2
v_gene: TRBV30
CDR3aa: CAWINRGSPGYTF
CDR3nt: TGTGCCTGGATTAACAGGGGGTCACCGGGCTACACCTTC

d_gene: .
abundance: once
j_gene: TRBJ1-2
v_gene: TRBV28
CDR3aa: CASSLEGANYGYTF
CDR3nt: TGTGCCAGCAGTTTAGAAGGGGCTAACTATGGCTACACCTTC

d_gene: TRBD2
abundance: .
j_gene: TRBJ2-7
v_gene: TRBV25-1
CDR3aa: CASSETSGFYEQYF
CDR3nt: TGTGCCAGCAGTGAAACTAGCGGTTTCTACGAGCAGTACTTC